These 9 T cell receptor beta chains were all obtained from the same sample, sequenced in a study of blood T cell repertoires in COVID-19. Method: immunoSEQ multiplex PCR; TCRdb's copy keeps in-frame clones and lacks some. The table includes roughly 130,000 clones, approximately 84% detected once. The sample taken for sequencing was peripheral blood. The origin of the receptors is a woman aged 25-40 years who had recovered from COVID-19.

This chain links TRBV10-3 with TRBJ2-1; D perhaps matches TRBD1 (6 bases). Germline-derived CDR1 and CDR2 are ENHRY and SYGVKD. The CDR3 loop spans 15 amino acids. Trimming took 6 bases from V and 2 from J, leaving 14 bases between them. The CDR3 loop reads CAISRGGVAYNEQFF. The CDR3 nucleotides are TGTGCCATCAGCCGAGGGGGTGTCGCCTACAATGAGCAGTTCTTC.

This chain uses TRBV6-5 with TRBJ1-1; 7 bases map to TRBD1. The length of the CDR3 is 15 residues. Per the germline V gene, CDR1 is MNHEY and CDR2 is SVGAGI. Trimming took 4 bases from V and 1 from J; bases not matched to a gene: 6. The CDR3: CASSSQGVRNTEAFF. CDR3 sequence (DNA): TGTGCCAGCAGTTCCCAGGGGGTTAGGAACACTGAAGCTTTCTTT.

The CDR3 region has the DNA TGTGCCAGCAGCGTAGCTCCGCTAGACTACAATGAGCAGTTCTTC. This gives the protein CASSVAPLDYNEQFF. The chain joins TRBV9 to TRBJ2-1; D unclear. Trimming left V 0 bases short and J 3 bases short, with 10 bases between. This CDR3 is built from 15 residues. The germline V gene encodes CDR1 SGDLS and CDR2 YYNGEE.

The CDR3 sequence: CASTQGRGSEQYF. The CDR3 DNA follows: TGTGCCAGCACCCAAGGTCGGGGTAGCGAGCAGTACTTC. The chain joins TRBV6-5 to TRBJ2-7, with D perhaps TRBD2 (5 bases). Germline V gives CDR1 MNHEY, CDR2 SVGAGI. Between the trimmed V and J ends, which lost 7 bases and 6 bases, there was a span of 16 bases. This CDR3 is built from 13 residues.

This chain uses TRBV23-1 with TRBJ1-1, with 7 nucleotides matching TRBD1. TRBV23-1 is filed as an ORF, its function uncertain. The V and J ends lost 1 base and 3 bases, in that order; junction bases with no gene match: 14. The CDR3 length is 18 residues. The CDR3 sequence is CASSQWFTDRRRDTEAFF. DNA for the CDR3: TGCGCCAGCAGTCAATGGTTTACGGACAGGCGGCGAGACACTGAAGCTTTCTTT.

The chain employs TRBV3-1 (or the pseudogene TRBV3-2) and TRBJ1-2; 9 bases match TRBD1. Trimming removed 4 bases from V and 6 bases from J; junction bases left unmatched: 9. Germline-derived CDR1 and CDR2 are LGHDT and YNNKEL (reference sequence). This CDR3 comprises 15 residues. DNA for the CDR3: TGTGCCAGCAGCCCGCGGGACAGGGAACGTCATGGCTACACCTTC. It is translated as CASSPRDRERHGYTF.

In this sample, this clone turned up a few times. J is TRBJ1-1 and V is TRBV6-5; weak D call: TRBD1 (5 bases). V was trimmed by 5 bases and J by 4 bases, leaving 11 bases between them. The CDR3 consists of 13 residues. Per germline, CDR1 MNHEY and CDR2 SVGAGI. CDR3 amino acids: CASSKQGSTEAFF. CDR3 in DNA: TGTGCCAGCAGTAAGCAGGGCTCCACTGAAGCTTTCTTT.

V usage is TRBV10-1 and J usage is TRBJ2-1; TRBD2 matches at 14 bases. CDR1 is WNHNN and CDR2 is SYGVQD in the germline V gene (reference sequence). The CDR3 runs 19 residues. V shed 2 bases, J shed 0 bases, and the junction held 6 bases outside the gene matches. CDR3 amino acids: CASSEARTSGRSSYNEQFF. Written as DNA, the CDR3 is TGCGCCAGCAGTGAGGCCCGGACTAGCGGGAGGAGCTCCTACAATGAGCAGTTCTTC.

This clone was recorded once. This sequence joins TRBV12-5 and TRBJ1-1; D possibly corresponds to TRBD1 (5 bases). V dropped 4 bases and J dropped 0 bases, with 12 bases sitting between them. Germline V CDR1 and CDR2: LGHNT, FRNRAP. The CDR3 loop spans 15 amino acids. The CDR3 is CASGSGGPLNTEAFF. The CDR3 DNA reads as TGTGCTAGTGGTTCCGGGGGACCTTTGAACACTGAAGCTTTCTTT.